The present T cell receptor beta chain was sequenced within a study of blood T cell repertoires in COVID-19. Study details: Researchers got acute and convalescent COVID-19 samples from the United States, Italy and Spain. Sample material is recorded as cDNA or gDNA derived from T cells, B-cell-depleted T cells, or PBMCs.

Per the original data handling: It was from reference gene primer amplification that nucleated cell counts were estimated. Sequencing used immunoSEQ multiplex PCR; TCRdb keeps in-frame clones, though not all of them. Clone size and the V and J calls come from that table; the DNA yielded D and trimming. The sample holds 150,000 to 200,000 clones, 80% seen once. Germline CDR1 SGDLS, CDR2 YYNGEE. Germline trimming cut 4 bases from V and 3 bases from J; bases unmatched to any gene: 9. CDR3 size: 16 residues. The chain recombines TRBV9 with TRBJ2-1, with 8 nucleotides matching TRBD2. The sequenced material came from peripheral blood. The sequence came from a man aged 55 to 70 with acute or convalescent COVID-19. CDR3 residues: CASSLSGTRVYNEQFF. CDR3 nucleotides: TGTGCCAGCAGCCTTTCCGGGACTAGGGTCTACAATGAGCAGTTCTTC.